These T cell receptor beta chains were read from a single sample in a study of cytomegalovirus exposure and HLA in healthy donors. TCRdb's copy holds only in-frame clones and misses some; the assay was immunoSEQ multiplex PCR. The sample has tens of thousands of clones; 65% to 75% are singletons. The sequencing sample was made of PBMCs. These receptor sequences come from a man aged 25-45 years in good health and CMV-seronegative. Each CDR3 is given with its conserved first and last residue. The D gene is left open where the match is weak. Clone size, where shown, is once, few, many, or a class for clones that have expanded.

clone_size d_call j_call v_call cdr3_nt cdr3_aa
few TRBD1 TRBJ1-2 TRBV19 TGTGCCAGTAGAGAACGGGACAGGGGTCGGGGTGGCTACACCTTC CASRERDRGRGGYTF
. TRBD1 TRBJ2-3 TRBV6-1 TGTGCCAGCAGTGAAAGACAGGGCGGCACAGATACGCAGTATTTT CASSERQGGTDTQYF
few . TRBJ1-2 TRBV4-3 TGCGCCAGCAGCCAAGATCCGGGTAACTATGGCTACACCTTC CASSQDPGNYGYTF
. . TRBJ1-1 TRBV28 TGTGCCAGCAGCTACGGGGGGCACGGCACTGAAGCTTTCTTT CASSYGGHGTEAFF
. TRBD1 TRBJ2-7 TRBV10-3 TGTGCCATCAGACAGCCCGACAGGGCCTACGAGCAGTACTTC CAIRQPDRAYEQYF
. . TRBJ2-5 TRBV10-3 TGTGCCATCAGTAATAGGGAGTCGGAGACCCAGTACTTC CAISNRESETQYF
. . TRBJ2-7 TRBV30 TGTGCCTGGAGTGTGCAGGGACTCGGACACGAGCAGTACTTC CAWSVQGLGHEQYF
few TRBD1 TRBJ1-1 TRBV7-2 TGTGCCAGCAGCTTAGCGCCCGGGACAGGGGGCAGGGGCACTGAAGCTTTCTTT CASSLAPGTGGRGTEAFF
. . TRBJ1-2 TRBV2 TGTGCCAGCAGTCCCACGACAGCGAACTATGGCTACACCTTC CASSPTTANYGYTF
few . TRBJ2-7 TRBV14 TGTGCCAGCAGCCAAGAAGGAGTAGGGGCGGGGGCAAACAAGAACTACGAGCAGTACTTC CASSQEGVGAGANKNYEQYF
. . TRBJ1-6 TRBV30 TGTGCCTGGAGCGCTACCTATAATTCACCCCTCCACTTT CAWSATYNSPLHF
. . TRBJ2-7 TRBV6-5 TGTGCCAGCGGAGGCTCGGGGTCCTACGAGCAGTACTTC CASGGSGSYEQYF
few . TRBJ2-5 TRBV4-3 TGCGCCAGCAGCCAAGAAGTGGTCGGGGTTTGGGAGACCCAGTACTTC CASSQEVVGVWETQYF
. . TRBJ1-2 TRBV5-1 TGCGCCAGCAGCTTGGCCGTGGGGCTAGATGGCTACACCTTC CASSLAVGLDGYTF
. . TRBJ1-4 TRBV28 TGTGCCAGCAGTTTCGGCCAGGTTGATGCACTGTTTTTT CASSFGQVDALFF
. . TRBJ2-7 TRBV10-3 TGTGCCATCAGTAATCCGGCAGGGAACGAGCAGTACTTC CAISNPAGNEQYF
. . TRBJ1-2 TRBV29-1 TGCAGCGCCGACACATATGGCTACACCTTC CSADTYGYTF
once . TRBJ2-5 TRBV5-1 TGCGCCAGCGAGCCACCCCAAGAGATCCAGTACTTC CASEPPQEIQYF
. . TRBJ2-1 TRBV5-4 TGTGCCAGCGCTATTGCTTTCAATGAGCAGTTCTTC CASAIAFNEQFF
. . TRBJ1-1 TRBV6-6 TGTGCCAGCAGTTCCTCCTCCGGGGCTGAAGCTTTCTTT CASSSSSGAEAFF
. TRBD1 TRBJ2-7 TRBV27 TGTGCCAGCCGCTCGCTTTCCTTCCGGGACAGGGTATTGTACGAGCAGTACTTC CASRSLSFRDRVLYEQYF
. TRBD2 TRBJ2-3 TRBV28 TGTGCCAGCCCTCCGGGAGGCGGGTTCACAGATACGCAGTATTTT CASPPGGGFTDTQYF
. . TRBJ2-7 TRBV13 TGTGCCAGCAGCTTAGGCCCGGGAAACTACGAGCAGTACTTC CASSLGPGNYEQYF
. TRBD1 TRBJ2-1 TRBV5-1 TGCGCCAGCAGCTTGGAGGGGGCGGCCTACAATGAGCAGTTCTTC CASSLEGAAYNEQFF
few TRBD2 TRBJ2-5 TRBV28 TGTGCCAGCACCCTGCCCGGGACTAGCGGGATTTGGGCCCAGTACTTC CASTLPGTSGIWAQYF
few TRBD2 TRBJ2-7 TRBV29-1 TGCAGCGGATCCGGGACTAGCGGGAGCTACGAGCAGTACTTC CSGSGTSGSYEQYF
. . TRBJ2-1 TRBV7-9 TGTGCCAGCCTTGCCTACAATGAGCAGTTCTTC CASLAYNEQFF
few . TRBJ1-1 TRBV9 TGTGCCAGCACCGGGTTGGTAAGCGGAAAAGCTTTCTTT CASTGLVSGKAFF
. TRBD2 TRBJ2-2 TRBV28 TGTGCCAGCAGCTCCCGGAGGCTAGCGGGAGTGGACACCGGGGAGCTGTTTTTT CASSSRRLAGVDTGELFF
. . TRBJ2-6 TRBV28 TGTGCCAGCAGTTCTGGTCTGTTGGAGCGTGGGGCCAACGTCCTGACTTTC CASSSGLLERGANVLTF
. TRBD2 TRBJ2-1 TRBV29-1 TGCAGCGTCCTTACTAGCGGGAGCTCCTACAATGAGCAGTTCTTC CSVLTSGSSYNEQFF